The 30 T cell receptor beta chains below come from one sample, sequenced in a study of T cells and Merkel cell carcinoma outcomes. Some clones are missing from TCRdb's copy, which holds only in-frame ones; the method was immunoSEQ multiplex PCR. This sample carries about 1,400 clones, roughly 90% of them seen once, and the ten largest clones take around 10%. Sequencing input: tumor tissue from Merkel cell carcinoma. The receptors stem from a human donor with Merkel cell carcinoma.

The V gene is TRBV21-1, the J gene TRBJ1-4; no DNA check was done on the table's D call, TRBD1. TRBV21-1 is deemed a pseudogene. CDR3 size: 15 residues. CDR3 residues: CASTGIQDSNEKLFF. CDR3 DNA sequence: TGTGCCAGCACCGGGATCCAGGACAGTAATGAAAAACTGTTTTTT.

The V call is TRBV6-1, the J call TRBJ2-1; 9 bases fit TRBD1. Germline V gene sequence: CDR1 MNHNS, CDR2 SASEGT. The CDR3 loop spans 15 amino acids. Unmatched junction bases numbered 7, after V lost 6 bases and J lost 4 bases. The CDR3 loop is CASRTTGGAYNEQFF. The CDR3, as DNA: TGTGCCAGCAGAACTACAGGGGGCGCTTACAATGAGCAGTTCTTC.

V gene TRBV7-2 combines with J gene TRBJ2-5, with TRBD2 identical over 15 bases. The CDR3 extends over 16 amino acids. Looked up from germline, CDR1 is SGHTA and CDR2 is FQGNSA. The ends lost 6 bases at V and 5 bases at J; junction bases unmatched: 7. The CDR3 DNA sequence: TGTGCCAGCAGACCTACGGGACTAGCGGGAGGTGAGACCCAGTACTTC. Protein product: CASRPTGLAGGETQYF.

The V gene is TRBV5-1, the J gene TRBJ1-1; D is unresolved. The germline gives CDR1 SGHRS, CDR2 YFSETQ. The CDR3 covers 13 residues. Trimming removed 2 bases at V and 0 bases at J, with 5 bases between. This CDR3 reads CASSFMVNTEAFF. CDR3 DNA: TGCGCCAGCAGCTTTATGGTGAACACTGAAGCTTTCTTT.

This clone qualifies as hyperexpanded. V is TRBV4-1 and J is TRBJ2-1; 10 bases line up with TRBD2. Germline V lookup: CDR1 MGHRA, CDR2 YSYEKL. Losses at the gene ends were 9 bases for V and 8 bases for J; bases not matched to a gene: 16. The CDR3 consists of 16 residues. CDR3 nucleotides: TGCGCCAGTAACCAAGAGTGGAGCGGGGGGGCCCATGAGCAGTTCTTC. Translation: CASNQEWSGGAHEQFF.

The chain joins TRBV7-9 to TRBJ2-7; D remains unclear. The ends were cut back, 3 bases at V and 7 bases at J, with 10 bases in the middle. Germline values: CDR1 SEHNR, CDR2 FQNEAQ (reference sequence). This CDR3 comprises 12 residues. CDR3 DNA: TGTGCCAGCAGCTTTGGGCCCGGGGAGCAGTACTTC. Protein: CASSFGPGEQYF.

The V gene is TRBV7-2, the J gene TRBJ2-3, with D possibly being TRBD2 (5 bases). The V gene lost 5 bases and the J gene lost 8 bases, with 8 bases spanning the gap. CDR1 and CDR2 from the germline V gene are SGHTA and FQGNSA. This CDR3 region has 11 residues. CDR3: CASSGGGTQYF. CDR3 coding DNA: TGTGCCAGCAGCGGAGGAGGTACGCAGTATTTT.

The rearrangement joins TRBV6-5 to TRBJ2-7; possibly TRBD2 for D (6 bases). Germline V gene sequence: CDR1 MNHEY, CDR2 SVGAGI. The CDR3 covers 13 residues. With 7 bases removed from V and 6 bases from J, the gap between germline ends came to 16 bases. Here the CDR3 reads CASNRNRGGEQYF. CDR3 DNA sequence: TGTGCCAGCAACCGAAATCGGGGAGGCGAGCAGTACTTC.

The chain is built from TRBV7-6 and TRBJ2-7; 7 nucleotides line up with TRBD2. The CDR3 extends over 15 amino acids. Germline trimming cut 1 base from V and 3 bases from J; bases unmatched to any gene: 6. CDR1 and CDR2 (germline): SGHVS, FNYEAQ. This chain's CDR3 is CASSLVGGGNYEQYF. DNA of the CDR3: TGTGCCAGCAGCTTAGTTGGGGGGGGGAACTACGAGCAGTACTTC.

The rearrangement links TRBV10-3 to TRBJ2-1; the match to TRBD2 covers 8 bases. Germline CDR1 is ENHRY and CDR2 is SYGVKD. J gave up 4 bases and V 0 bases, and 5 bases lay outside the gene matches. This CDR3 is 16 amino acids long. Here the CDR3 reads CAISESMAGGYNEQFF. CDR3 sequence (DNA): TGTGCCATCAGTGAGTCGATGGCGGGGGGTTACAATGAGCAGTTCTTC.

Here the CDR3 reads CATSRGDGPGEQYF. Here the CDR3 DNA reads TGTGCCACCAGCAGAGGGGACGGGCCTGGCGAGCAGTACTTC. The chain has TRBV15 and TRBJ2-7, with D possibly called TRBD1 or TRBD2 (5 bases each). The CDR3 runs to 14 residues. Trimming shortened V by 1 base and J by 6 bases, and 13 bases separated the two germline ends. Germline V CDR1 and CDR2: LNHNV, YYDKDF (reference sequence).

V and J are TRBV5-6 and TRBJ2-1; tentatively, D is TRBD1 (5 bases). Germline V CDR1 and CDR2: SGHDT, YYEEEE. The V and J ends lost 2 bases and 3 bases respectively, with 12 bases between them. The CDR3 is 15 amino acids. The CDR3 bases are TGTGCCAGCAGCTTCAGGCAGGGTATCTACAATGAGCAGTTCTTC. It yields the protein CASSFRQGIYNEQFF.

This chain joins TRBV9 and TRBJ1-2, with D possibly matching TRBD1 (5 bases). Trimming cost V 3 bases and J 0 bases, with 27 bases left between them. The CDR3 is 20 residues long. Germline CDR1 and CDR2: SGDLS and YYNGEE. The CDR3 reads CASSALIARDGRLTNYGYTF. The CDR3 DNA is TGTGCCAGCAGCGCATTAATCGCCCGGGACGGGCGTTTGACTAACTATGGCTACACCTTC.

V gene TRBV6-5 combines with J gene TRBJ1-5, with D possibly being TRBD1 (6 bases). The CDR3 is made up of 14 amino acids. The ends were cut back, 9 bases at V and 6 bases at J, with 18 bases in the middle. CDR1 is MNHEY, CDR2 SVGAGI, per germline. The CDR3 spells CASRAAGGSQPQHF. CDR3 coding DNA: TGTGCCAGTAGGGCGGCGGGGGGCAGTCAGCCCCAGCATTTT.

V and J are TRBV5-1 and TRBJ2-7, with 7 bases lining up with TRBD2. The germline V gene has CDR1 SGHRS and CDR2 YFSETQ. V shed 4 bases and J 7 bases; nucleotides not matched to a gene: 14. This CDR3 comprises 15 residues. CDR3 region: CASSQQDFRRGEQYF. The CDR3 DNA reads TGCGCCAGCAGCCAACAGGACTTCCGGCGGGGGGAGCAGTACTTC.

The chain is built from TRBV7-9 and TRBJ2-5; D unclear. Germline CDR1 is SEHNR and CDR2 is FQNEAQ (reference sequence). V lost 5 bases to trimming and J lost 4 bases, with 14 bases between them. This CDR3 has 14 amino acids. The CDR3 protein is CASSPQWFGETQYF. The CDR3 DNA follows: TGTGCCAGCAGCCCCCAATGGTTTGGAGAGACCCAGTACTTC. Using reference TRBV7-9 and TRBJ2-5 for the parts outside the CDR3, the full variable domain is DTGVSQNPRHKITKRGQNVTFRCDPISEHNRLYWYRQTLGQGPEFLTYFQNEAQLEKSRLLSDRFSAERPKGSFSTLEIQRTEQGDSAMYLCASSPQWFGETQYFGPGTRLLVL.

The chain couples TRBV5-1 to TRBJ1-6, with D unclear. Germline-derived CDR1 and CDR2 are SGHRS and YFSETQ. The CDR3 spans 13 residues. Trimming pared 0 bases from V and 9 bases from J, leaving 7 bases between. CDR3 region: CASSLDLGSPLHF. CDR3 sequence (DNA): TGCGCCAGCAGCTTGGATCTGGGTTCACCCCTCCACTTT.

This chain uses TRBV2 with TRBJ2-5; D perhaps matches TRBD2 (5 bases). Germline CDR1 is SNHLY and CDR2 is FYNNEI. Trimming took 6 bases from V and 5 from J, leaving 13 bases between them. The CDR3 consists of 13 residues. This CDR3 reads CASRRSGWETQYF. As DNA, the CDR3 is TGTGCCAGCAGACGTTCGGGGTGGGAGACCCAGTACTTC.

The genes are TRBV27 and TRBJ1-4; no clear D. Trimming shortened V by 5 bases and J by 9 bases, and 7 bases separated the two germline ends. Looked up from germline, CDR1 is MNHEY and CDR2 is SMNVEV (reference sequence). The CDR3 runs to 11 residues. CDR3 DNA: TGTGCCAGCAGTAAAGGACAAAAACTGTTTTTT. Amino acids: CASSKGQKLFF.

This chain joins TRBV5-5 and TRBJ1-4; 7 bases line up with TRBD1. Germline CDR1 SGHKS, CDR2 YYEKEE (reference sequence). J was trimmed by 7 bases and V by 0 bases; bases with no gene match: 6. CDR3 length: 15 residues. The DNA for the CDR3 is TGTGCCAGCAGCTTGGAGGCAGGGGGTCGTGAAAAACTGTTTTTT. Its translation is CASSLEAGGREKLFF.

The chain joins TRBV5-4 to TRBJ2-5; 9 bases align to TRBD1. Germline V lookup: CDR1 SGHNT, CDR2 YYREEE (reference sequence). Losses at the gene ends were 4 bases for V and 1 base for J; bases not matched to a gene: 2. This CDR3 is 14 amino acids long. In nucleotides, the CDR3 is TGTGCCAGCAGCAAGGACAGGGGCCAAGAGACCCAGTACTTC. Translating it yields CASSKDRGQETQYF.

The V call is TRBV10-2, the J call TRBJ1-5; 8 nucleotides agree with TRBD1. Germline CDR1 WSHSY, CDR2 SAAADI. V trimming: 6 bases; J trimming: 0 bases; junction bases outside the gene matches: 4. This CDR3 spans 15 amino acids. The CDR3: CASRDDRGSNQPQHF. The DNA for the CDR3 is TGCGCCAGCAGGGACGACAGGGGTAGCAATCAGCCCCAGCATTTT.

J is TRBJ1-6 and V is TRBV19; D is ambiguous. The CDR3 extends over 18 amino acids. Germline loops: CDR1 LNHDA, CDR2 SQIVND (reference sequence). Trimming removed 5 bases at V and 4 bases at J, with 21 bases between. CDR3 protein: CASSPRRTPGAYNSPLHF. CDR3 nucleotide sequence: TGTGCCAGTAGTCCCAGGAGGACCCCAGGAGCTTATAATTCACCCCTCCACTTT.

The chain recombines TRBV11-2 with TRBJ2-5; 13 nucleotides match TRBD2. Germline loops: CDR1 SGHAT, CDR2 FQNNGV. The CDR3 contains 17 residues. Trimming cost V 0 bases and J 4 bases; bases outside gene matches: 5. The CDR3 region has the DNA TGTGCCAGCAGCTTAGAACTAGCGGGGGGGCAGGCAGAGACCCAGTACTTC. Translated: CASSLELAGGQAETQYF.

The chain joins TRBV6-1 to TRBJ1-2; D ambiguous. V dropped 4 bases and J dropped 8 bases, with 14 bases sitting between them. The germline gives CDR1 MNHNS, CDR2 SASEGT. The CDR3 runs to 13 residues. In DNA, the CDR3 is TGTGCCAGCAGTGCGGTGGCTATGGGCGGCTACACCTTC. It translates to CASSAVAMGGYTF.

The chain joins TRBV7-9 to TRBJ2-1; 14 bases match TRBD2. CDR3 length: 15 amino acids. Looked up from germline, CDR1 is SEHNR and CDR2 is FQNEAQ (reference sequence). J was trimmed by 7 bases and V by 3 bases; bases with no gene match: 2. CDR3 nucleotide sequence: TGTGCCAGCAGCTTGACTAGCGGGGGGGAAAATGAGCAGTTCTTC. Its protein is CASSLTSGGENEQFF.

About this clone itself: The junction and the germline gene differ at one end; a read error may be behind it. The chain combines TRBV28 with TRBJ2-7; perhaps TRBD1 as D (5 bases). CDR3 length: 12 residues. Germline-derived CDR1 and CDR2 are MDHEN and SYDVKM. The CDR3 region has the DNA TGTGTCAGCCATACAGGCGTTTACGAGCAGTACTTC. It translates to CVSHTGVYEQYF.

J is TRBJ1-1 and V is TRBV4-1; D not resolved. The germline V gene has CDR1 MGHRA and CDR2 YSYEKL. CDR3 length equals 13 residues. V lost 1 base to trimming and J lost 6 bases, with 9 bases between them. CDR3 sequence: CASSQAGPSEAFF. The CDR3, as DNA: TGCGCCAGCAGCCAAGCTGGGCCTTCTGAAGCTTTCTTT.

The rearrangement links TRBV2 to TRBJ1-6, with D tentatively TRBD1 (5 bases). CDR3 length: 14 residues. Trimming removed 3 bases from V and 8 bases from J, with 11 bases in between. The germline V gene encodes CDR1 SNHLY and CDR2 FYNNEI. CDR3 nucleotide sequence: TGTGCCAGCAGTGATCTGGGAGGGGATTCACCCCTCCACTTT. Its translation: CASSDLGGDSPLHF.

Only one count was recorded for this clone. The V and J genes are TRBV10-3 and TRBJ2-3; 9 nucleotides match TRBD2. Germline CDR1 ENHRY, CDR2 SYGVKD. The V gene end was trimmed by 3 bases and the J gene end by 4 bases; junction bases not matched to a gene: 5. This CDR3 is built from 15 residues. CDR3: CAISDSGTSSDTQYF. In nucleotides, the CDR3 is TGTGCCATCAGTGATTCCGGGACTAGCTCAGATACGCAGTATTTT.